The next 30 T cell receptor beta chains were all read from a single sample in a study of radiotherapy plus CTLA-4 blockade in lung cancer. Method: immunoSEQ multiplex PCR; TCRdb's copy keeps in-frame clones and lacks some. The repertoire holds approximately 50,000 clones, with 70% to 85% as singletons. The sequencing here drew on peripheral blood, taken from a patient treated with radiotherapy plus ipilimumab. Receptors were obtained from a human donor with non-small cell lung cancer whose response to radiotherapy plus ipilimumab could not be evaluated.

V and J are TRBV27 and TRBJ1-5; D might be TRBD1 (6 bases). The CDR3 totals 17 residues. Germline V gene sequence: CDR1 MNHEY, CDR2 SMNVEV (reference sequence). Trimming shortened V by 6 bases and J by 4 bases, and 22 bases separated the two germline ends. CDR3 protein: CASSPNPAGADNQPQHF. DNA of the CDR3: TGTGCCAGCAGCCCGAACCCGGCGGGGGCGGATAATCAGCCCCAGCATTTT.

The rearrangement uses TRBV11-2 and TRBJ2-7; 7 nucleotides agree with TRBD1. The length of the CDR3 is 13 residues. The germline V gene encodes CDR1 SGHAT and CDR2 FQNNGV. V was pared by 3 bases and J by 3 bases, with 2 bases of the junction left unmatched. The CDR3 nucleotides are TGTGCCAGCAGCTTGGGGACAGTCTACGAGCAGTACTTC. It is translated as CASSLGTVYEQYF. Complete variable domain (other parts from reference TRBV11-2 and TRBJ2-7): EAGVAQSPRYKIIEKRQSVAFWCNPISGHATLYWYQQILGQGPKLLIQFQNNGVVDDSQLPKDRFSAERLKGVDSTLKIQPAKLEDSAVYLCASSLGTVYEQYFGPGTRLTVT.

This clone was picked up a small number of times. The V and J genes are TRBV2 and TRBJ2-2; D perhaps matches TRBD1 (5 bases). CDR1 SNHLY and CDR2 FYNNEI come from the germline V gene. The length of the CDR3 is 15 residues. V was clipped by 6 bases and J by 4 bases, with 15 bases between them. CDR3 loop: CASSNQGLVTGELFF. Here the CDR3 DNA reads TGTGCCAGCAGCAACCAGGGTTTGGTCACCGGGGAGCTGTTTTTT.

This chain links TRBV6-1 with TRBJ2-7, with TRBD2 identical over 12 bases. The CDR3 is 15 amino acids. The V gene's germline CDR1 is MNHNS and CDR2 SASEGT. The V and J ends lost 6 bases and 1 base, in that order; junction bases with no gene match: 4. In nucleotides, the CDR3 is TGTGCCAGCAGCTCGACTAGCGGGGGATCCTACGAGCAGTACTTC. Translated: CASSSTSGGSYEQYF.

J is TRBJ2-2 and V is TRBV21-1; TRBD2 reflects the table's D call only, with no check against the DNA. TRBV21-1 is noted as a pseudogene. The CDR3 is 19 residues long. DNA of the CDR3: TGTGCCAGCAGCAAGGGCGGGGGGGACCCCTTCCCCGACACCGGGGAGCTGTTTTTT. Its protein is CASSKGGGDPFPDTGELFF.

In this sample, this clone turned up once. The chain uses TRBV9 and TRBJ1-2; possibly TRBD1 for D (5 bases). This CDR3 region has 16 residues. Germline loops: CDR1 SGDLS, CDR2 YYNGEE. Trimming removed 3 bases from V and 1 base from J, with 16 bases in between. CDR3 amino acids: CASSAGGGTDNYGYTF. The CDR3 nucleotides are TGTGCCAGCAGCGCCGGGGGGGGGACCGATAACTATGGCTACACCTTC.

The CDR3 spells CAWSRGTGSTDTQYF. The CDR3 DNA sequence: TGTGCCTGGAGTCGGGGGACAGGGAGCACAGATACGCAGTATTTT. The chain uses TRBV30 and TRBJ2-3; TRBD1 agrees at 9 bases. This CDR3 spans 15 amino acids. The J segment lost 0 bases and the V segment lost 2 bases, leaving 3 bases of the junction unmatched. CDR1 is GTSNPN and CDR2 is SVGIG in the germline V gene (reference sequence).

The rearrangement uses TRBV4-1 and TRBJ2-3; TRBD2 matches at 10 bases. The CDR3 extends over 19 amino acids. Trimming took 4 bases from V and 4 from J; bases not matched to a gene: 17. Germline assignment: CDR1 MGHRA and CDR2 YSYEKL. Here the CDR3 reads CASSLSWRLAGAGADTQYF. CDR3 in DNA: TGCGCCAGCAGCCTATCATGGCGGCTAGCGGGGGCGGGCGCAGATACGCAGTATTTT.

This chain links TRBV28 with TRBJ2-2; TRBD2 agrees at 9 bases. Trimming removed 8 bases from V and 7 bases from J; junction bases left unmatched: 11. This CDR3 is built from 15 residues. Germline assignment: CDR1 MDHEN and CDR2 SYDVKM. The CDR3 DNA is TGTGCCAGCCTCGCCTCTAGCGGGACCGTCGGGGAGCTGTTTTTT. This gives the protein CASLASSGTVGELFF.

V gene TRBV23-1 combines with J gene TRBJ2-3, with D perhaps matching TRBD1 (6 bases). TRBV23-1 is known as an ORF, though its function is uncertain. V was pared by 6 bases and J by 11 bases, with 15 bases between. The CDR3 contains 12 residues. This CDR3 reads CASSVAAGEQYF. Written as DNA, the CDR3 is TGCGCCAGCAGCGTGGCGGCAGGGGAGCAGTATTTT.

In nucleotides, the CDR3 is TGCGCCAGCAGTCTCGATAGGACAGGGAACGGGAACTATGGCTACACCTTC. This translates into CASSLDRTGNGNYGYTF. The chain employs TRBV4-1 and TRBJ1-2; 8 bases are shared with TRBD1. Germline V gene data show CDR1 as MGHRA and CDR2 as YSYEKL. This CDR3 contains 17 residues. J lost 2 bases, V lost 6 bases, and 14 bases had no gene match.

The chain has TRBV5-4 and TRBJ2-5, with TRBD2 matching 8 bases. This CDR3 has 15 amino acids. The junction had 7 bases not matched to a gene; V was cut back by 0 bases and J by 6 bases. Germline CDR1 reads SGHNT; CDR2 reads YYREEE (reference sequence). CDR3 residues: CASSLAGGGRKTQYF. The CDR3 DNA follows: TGTGCCAGCAGCTTGGCCGGGGGGGGCAGAAAGACCCAGTACTTC. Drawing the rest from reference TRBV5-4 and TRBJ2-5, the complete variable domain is ETGVTQSPTHLIKTRGQQVTLRCSSQSGHNTVSWYQQALGQGPQFIFQYYREEENGRGNFPPRFSGLQFPNYSSELNVNALELDDSALYLCASSLAGGGRKTQYFGPGTRLLVL.

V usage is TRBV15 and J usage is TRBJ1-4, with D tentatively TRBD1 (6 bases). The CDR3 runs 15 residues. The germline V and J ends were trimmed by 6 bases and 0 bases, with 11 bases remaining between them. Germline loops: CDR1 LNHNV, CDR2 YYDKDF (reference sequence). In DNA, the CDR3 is TGTGCCACCAGACGCGAGGGGGCAACTAATGAAAAACTGTTTTTT. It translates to CATRREGATNEKLFF.

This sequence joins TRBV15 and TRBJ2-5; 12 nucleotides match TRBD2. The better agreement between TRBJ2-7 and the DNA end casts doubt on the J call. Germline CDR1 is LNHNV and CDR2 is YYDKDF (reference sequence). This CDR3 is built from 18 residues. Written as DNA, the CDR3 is TGTGCCACCAGCACCCCCCTAGCGGGAGGGCCCGCCGCCTACGAGCAGTACTTC. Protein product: CATSTPLAGGPAAYEQYF.

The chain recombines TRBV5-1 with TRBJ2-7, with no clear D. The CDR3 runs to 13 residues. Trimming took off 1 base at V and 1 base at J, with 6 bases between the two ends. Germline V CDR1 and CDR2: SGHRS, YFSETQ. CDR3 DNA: TGCGCCAGCAGCTTGCGGTGGTCCTACGAGCAGTACTTC. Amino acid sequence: CASSLRWSYEQYF.

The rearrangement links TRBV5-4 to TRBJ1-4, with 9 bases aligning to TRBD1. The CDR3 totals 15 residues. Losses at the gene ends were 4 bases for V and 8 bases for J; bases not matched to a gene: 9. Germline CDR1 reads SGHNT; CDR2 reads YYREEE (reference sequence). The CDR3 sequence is CASSPRQGVNEKLFF. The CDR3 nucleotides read TGTGCCAGCAGCCCCAGACAGGGGGTAAACGAAAAACTGTTTTTT.

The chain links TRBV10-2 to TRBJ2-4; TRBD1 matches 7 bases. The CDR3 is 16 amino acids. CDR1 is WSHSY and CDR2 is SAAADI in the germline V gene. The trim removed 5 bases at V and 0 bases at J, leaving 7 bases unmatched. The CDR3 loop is CASSSTGDLAKNIQYF. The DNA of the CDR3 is TGCGCCAGCAGTTCCACAGGGGACCTAGCCAAAAACATTCAGTACTTC.

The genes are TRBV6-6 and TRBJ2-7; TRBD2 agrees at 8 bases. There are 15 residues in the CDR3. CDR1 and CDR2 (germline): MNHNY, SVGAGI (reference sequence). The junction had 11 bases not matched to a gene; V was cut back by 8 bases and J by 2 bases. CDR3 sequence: CASGTFSGAPYEQYF. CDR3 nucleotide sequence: TGTGCCAGCGGGACCTTTAGCGGGGCACCCTACGAGCAGTACTTC.

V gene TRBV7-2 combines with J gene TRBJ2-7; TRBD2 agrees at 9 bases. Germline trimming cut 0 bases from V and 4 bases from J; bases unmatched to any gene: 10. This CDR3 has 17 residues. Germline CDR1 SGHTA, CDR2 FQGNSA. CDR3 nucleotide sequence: TGTGCCAGCAGCTTAGCGATGCGGGGGGGCCTACTTTACGAGCAGTACTTC. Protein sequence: CASSLAMRGGLLYEQYF.

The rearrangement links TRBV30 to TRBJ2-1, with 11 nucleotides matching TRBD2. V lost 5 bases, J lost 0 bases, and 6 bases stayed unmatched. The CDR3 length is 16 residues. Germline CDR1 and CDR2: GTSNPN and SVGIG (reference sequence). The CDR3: CAWRQTSGASYNEQFF. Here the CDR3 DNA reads TGTGCCTGGCGTCAGACTAGCGGGGCCTCCTACAATGAGCAGTTCTTC.

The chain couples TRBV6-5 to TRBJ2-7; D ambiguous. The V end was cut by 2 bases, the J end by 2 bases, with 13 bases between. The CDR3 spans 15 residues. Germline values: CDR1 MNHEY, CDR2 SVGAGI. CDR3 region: CASSYGSTAPYEQYF. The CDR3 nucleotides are TGTGCCAGCAGTTACGGGTCGACTGCCCCCTACGAGCAGTACTTC.

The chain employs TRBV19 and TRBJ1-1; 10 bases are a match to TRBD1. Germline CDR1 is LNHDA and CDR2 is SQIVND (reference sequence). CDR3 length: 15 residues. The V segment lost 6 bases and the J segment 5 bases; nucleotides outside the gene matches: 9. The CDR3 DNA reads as TGTGCCAGTAGCCACCCCGGGACAGGGGTAACTGAAGCTTTCTTT. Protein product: CASSHPGTGVTEAFF.

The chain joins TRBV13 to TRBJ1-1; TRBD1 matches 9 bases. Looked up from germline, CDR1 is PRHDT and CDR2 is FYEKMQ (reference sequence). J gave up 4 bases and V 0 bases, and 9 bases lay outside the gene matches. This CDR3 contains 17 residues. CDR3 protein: CASSLGLGGDRATEAFF. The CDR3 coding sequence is TGTGCCAGCAGCTTAGGCTTAGGGGGGGACAGGGCCACTGAAGCTTTCTTT.

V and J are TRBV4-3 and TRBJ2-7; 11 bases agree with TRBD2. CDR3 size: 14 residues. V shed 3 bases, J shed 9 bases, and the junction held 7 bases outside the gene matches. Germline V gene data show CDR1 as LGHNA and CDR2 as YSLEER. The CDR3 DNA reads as TGCGCCAGCAGCCATCGCGCTACTAGCGGGGGGCAGTACTTC. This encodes CASSHRATSGGQYF.

DNA for the CDR3: TGTGCCAGTAGTATGGCTAGCGGGAGTAGGTACGAGCAGTACTTC. Translated, it gives CASSMASGSRYEQYF. J is TRBJ2-7 and V is TRBV19, with TRBD2 identical over 10 bases. In germline, CDR1 is LNHDA, CDR2 SQIVND (reference sequence). The CDR3 totals 15 residues. V lost 3 bases, J lost 4 bases, and 6 bases stayed unmatched.

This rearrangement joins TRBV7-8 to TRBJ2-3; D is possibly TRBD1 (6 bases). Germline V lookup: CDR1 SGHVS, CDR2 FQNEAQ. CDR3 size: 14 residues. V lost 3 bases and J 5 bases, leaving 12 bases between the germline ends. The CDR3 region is CASSFQRGRDTQYF. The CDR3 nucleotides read TGTGCCAGCAGCTTTCAGAGGGGGAGAGATACGCAGTATTTT.

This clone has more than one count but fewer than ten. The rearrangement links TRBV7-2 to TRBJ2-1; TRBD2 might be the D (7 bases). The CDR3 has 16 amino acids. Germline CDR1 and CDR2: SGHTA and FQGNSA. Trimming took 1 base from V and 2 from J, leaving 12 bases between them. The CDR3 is CASSLGGGVTYNEQFF. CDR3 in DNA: TGTGCCAGCAGCTTAGGAGGGGGGGTCACCTACAATGAGCAGTTCTTC.

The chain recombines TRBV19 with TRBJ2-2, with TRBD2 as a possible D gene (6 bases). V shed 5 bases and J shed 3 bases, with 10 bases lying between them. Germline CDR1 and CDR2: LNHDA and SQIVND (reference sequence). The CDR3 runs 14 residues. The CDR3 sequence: CASSLEGHTGELFF. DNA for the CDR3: TGTGCCAGTAGTTTGGAGGGGCACACCGGGGAGCTGTTTTTT.

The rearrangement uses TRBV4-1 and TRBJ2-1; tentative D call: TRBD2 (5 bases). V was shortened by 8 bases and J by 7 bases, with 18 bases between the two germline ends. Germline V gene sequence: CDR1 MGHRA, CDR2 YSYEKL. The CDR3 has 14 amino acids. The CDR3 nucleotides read TGCGCCAGCGTCATCGGGGTCCCTGAGAATGAGCAGTTCTTC. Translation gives CASVIGVPENEQFF.

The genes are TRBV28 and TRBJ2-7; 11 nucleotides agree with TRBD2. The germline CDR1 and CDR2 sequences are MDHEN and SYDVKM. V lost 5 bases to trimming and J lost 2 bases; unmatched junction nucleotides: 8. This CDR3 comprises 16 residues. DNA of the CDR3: TGTGCCAGCAGTCTAACTAGCGGGAGTTCCCCCTACGAGCAGTACTTC. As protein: CASSLTSGSSPYEQYF.